The clone carrying this T cell receptor beta chain was recorded a few times. Amplification of TCR beta CDR3 regions used RNA as the template. First-round RT-PCR targeting the TCR CDR3 was performed with the HTBI primer set. TCRdb itself ran the multiplex PCR reads through MiXCR, one entry per CDR3 protein. The sample consists of around 690,000 distinct CDR3 sequences, around a sixth of them appearing once. J lost 5 bases, V lost 5 bases, and 14 bases had no gene match. The CDR3 loop spans 18 amino acids. Germline assignment: CDR1 SEHNR and CDR2 FQNEAQ (reference sequence). The sample originates from a study of T cells in Graves' hyperthyroidism and ophthalmopathy.

The receptor was derived from a man aged 50-59 years with Graves' hyperthyroidism. What was sequenced was blood. The chain recombines TRBV7-9 with TRBJ2-1, with TRBD2 matching over 11 bases. The CDR3 sequence: CASSPQIRLAGGNNEQFF. In DNA form, the CDR3 reads TGTGCCAGCAGCCCACAGATCCGATTAGCGGGAGGGAACAATGAGCAGTTCTTC. Supplemented by reference TRBV7-9 and TRBJ2-1, the full variable domain reads DTGVSQNPRHKITKRGQNVTFRCDPISEHNRLYWYRQTLGQGPEFLTYFQNEAQLEKSRLLSDRFSAERPKGSFSTLEIQRTEQGDSAMYLCASSPQIRLAGGNNEQFFGPGTRLTVL.